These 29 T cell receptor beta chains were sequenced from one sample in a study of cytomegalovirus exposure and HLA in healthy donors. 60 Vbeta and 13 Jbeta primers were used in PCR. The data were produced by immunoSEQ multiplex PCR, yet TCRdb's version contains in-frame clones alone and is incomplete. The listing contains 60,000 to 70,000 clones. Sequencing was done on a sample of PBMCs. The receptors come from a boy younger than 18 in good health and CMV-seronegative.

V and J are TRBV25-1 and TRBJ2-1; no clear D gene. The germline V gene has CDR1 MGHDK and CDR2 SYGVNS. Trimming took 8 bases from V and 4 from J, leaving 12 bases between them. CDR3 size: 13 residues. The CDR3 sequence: CASGSNSYNEQFF. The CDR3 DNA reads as TGTGCCAGCGGCTCCAACAGTTACAATGAGCAGTTCTTC.

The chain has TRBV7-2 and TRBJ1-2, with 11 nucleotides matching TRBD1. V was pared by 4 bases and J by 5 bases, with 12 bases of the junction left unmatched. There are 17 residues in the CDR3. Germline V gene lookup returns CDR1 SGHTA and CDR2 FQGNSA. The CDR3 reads CASSSKDRGLEIYGYTF. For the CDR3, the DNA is TGTGCCAGCAGCTCGAAGGACAGGGGGCTAGAGATATATGGCTACACCTTC. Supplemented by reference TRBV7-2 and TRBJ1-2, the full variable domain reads GAGVSQSPSNKVTEKGKDVELRCDPISGHTALYWYRQSLGQGLEFLIYFQGNSAPDKSGLPSDRFSAERTGGSVSTLTIQRTQQEDSAVYLCASSSKDRGLEIYGYTFGSGTRLTVV.

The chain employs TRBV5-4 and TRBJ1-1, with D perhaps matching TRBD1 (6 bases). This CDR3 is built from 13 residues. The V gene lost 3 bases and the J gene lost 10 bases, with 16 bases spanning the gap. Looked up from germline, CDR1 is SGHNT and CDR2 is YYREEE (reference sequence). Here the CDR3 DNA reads TGTGCCAGCAGCTCCCAGGACAGCCGAGTAGCTTTCTTT. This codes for CASSSQDSRVAFF.

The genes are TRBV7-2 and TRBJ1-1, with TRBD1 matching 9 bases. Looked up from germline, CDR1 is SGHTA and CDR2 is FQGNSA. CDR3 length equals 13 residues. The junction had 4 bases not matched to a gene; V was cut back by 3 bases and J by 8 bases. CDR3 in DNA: TGTGCCAGCAGCTTCCGGGGGACAGGGGAAGCTTTCTTT. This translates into CASSFRGTGEAFF.

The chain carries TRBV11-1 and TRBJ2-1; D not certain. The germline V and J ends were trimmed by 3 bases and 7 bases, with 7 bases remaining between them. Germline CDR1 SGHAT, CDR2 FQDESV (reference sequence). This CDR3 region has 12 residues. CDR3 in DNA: TGTGCCAGCAGCTTTCCCCGGAATGAGCAGTTCTTC. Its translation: CASSFPRNEQFF.

The CDR3 nucleotides are TGTGCCAGCAGCTTCTCTAGCGGGATAGGCTACGAGCAGTACTTC. Translated, it gives CASSFSSGIGYEQYF. This chain joins TRBV7-2 and TRBJ2-7, with 9 nucleotides matching TRBD2. CDR3 size: 15 residues. Germline V gene lookup returns CDR1 SGHTA and CDR2 FQGNSA. The J segment lost 3 bases and the V segment lost 3 bases, leaving 6 bases of the junction unmatched.

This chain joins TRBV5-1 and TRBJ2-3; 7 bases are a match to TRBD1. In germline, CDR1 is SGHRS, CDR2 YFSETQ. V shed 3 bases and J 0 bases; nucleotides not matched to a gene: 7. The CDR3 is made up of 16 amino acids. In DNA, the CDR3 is TGCGCCAGCAGCTCCGGACAGGAAACTAGCACAGATACGCAGTATTTT. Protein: CASSSGQETSTDTQYF.

This chain's CDR3 is CASSSNRGRDGELFF. The CDR3 DNA sequence: TGTGCCAGTAGTAGCAACAGGGGGCGAGACGGGGAGCTGTTTTTT. The chain joins TRBV19 to TRBJ2-2; 9 positions agree with TRBD1. The CDR3 totals 15 residues. V lost 4 bases to trimming and J lost 7 bases; unmatched junction nucleotides: 7. Germline CDR1 LNHDA, CDR2 SQIVND (reference sequence). Using reference TRBV19 and TRBJ2-2 for the parts outside the CDR3, the full variable domain is DGGITQSPKYLFRKEGQNVTLSCEQNLNHDAMYWYRQDPGQGLRLIYYSQIVNDFQKGDIAEGYSVSREKKESFPLTVTSAQKNPTAFYLCASSSNRGRDGELFFGEGSRLTVL.

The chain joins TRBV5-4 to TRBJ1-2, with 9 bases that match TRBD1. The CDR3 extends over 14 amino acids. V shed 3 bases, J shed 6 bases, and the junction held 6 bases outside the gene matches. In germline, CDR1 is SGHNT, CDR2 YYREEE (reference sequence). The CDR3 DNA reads TGTGCCAGCAGCTGGACCGGGACAGGGAATGGCTACACCTTC. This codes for CASSWTGTGNGYTF.

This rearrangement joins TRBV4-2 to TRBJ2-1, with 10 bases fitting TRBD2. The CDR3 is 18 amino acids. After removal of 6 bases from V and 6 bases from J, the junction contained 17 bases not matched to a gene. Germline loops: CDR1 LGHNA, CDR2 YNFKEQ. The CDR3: CASSRQGGSGRVLNEQFF. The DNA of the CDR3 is TGTGCCAGCAGTCGACAGGGAGGGAGCGGGAGGGTTCTCAATGAGCAGTTCTTC.

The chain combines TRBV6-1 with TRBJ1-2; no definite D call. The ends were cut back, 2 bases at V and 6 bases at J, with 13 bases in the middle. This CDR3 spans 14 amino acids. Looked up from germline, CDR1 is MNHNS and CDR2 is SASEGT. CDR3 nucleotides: TGTGCCAGCAGTGAATGGTCAGCGTCAAATGGCTACACCTTC. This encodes CASSEWSASNGYTF.

CDR3 region: CASSLEPGQTYEQYF. In DNA form, the CDR3 reads TGTGCCAGCAGCTTAGAGCCGGGACAAACCTACGAGCAGTACTTC. The chain recombines TRBV7-2 with TRBJ2-7, with D possibly matching TRBD1 (6 bases). With 1 base removed from V and 2 bases from J, the gap between germline ends came to 12 bases. CDR3 length: 15 amino acids. Germline assignment: CDR1 SGHTA and CDR2 FQGNSA.

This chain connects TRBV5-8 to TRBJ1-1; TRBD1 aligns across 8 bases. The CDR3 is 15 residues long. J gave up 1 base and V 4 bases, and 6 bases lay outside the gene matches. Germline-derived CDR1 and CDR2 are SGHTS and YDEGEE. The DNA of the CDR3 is TGTGCCAGCAGCGGGACGGGACAGGAGAACACTGAAGCTTTCTTT. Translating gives CASSGTGQENTEAFF.

The CDR3 protein is CASSGDRGPLSGNEKLFF. For the CDR3, the DNA is TGCGCCAGCAGCGGGGACAGGGGGCCGCTGTCGGGTAACGAAAAACTGTTTTTT. This chain connects TRBV5-1 to TRBJ1-4; 12 bases map to TRBD1. The CDR3 runs to 18 residues. From germline, CDR1 is SGHRS and CDR2 YFSETQ. V shed 4 bases and J 8 bases; nucleotides not matched to a gene: 15.

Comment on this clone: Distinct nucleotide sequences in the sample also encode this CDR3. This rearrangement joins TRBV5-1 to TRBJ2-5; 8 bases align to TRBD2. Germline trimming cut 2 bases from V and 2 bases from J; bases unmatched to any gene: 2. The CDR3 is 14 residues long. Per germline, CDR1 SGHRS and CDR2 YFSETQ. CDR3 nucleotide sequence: TGCGCCAGCAGCTTAGCGGGAGAACAAGAGACCCAGTACTTC. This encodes CASSLAGEQETQYF.

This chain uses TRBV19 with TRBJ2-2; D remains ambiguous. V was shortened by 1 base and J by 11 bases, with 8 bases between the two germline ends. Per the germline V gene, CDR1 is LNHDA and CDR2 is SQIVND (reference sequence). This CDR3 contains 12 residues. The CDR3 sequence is CASSIALFELFF. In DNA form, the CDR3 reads TGTGCCAGTAGTATAGCCTTATTCGAGCTGTTTTTT.

The CDR3 DNA is TGCGCCAGCAGCCAAGATGGGCCTAGCGGGTCCTCGGGGACAGATACGCAGTATTTT. It translates to CASSQDGPSGSSGTDTQYF. V gene TRBV4-3 combines with J gene TRBJ2-3, with TRBD2 identical over 8 bases. CDR1 and CDR2 from the germline V gene are LGHNA and YSLEER. CDR3 length equals 19 residues. The J segment lost 3 bases and the V segment lost 0 bases, leaving 14 bases of the junction unmatched.

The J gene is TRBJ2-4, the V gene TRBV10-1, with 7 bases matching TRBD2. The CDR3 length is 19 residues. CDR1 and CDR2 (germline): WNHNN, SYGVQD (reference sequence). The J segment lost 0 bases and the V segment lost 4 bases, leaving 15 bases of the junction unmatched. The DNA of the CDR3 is TGCGCCAGCAGTGTATGGGCGGGGGTAGCCATATTAGCCAAAAACATTCAGTACTTC. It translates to CASSVWAGVAILAKNIQYF.

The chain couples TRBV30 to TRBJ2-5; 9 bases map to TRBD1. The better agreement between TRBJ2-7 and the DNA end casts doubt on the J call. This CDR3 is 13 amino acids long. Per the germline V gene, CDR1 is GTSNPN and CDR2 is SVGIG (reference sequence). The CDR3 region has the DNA TGTGCCTGGAGTTTGGGACAGGGAGGCGAGCAGTACTTC. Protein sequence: CAWSLGQGGEQYF.

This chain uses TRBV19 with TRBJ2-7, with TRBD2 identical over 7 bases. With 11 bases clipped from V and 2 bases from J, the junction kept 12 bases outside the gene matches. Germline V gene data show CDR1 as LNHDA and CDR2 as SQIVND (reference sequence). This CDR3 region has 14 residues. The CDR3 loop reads CARAAREGTYEQYF. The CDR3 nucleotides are TGTGCCCGAGCCGCGAGGGAGGGGACCTACGAGCAGTACTTC.

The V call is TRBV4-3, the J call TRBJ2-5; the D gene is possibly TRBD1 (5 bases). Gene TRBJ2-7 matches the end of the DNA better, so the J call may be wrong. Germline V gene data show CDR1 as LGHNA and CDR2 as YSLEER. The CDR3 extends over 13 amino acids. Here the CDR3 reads CASSRGYNYEQYF. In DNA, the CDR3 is TGCGCCAGCAGCCGGGGCTATAACTACGAGCAGTACTTC.

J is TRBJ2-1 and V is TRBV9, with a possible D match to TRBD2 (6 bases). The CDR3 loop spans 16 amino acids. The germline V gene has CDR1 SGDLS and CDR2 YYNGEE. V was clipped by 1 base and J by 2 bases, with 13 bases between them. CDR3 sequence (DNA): TGTGCCAGCAGCGTAAAGGGACTGGGGGCCTACAATGAGCAGTTCTTC. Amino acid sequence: CASSVKGLGAYNEQFF.

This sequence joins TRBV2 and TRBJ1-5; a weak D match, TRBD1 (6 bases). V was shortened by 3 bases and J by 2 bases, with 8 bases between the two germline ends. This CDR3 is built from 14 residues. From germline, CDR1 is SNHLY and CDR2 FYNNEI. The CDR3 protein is CASSDRGGNQPQHF. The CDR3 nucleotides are TGTGCCAGCAGTGACAGGGGAGGCAATCAGCCCCAGCATTTT.

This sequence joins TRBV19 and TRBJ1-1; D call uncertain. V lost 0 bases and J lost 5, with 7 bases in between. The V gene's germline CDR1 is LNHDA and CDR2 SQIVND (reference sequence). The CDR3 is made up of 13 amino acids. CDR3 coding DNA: TGTGCCAGTAGTATAGATCCGGGGACTGAAGCTTTCTTT. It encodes CASSIDPGTEAFF.

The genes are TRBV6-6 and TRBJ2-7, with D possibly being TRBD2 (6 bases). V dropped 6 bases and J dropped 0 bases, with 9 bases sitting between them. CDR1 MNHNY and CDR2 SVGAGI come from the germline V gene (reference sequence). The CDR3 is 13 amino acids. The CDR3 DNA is TGTGCCAGCAGACGGGACTCCTCCTACGAGCAGTACTTC. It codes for CASRRDSSYEQYF.

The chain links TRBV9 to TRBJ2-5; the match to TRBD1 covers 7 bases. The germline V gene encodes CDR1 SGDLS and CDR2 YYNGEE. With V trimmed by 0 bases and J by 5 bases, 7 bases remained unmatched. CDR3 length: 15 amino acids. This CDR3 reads CASSVEGQGQETQYF. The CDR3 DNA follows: TGTGCCAGCAGCGTAGAGGGGCAGGGACAGGAGACCCAGTACTTC.

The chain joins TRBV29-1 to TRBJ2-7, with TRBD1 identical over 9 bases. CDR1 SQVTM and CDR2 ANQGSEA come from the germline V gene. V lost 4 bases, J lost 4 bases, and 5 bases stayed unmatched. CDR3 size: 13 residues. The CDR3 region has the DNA TGCAGCGTTGTGAGGACAGGGGAGTACGAGCAGTACTTC. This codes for CSVVRTGEYEQYF.

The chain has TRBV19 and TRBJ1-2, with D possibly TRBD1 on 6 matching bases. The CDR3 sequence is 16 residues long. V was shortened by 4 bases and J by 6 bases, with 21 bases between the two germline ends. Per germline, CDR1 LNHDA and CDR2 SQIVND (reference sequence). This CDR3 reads CASSTVRQDPRDGYTF. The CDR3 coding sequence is TGTGCCAGTAGTACCGTTCGACAGGATCCAAGGGATGGCTACACCTTC.

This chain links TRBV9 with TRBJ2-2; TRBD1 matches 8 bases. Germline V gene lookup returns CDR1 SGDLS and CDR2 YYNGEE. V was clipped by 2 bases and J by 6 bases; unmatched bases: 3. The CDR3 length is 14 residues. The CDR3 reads CASSVIRGPGELFF. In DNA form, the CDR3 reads TGTGCCAGCAGCGTTATCAGGGGGCCCGGGGAGCTGTTTTTT. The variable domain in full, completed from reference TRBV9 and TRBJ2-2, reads DSGVTQTPKHLITATGQRVTLRCSPRSGDLSVYWYQQSLDQGLQFLIQYYNGEERAKGNILERFSAQQFPDLHSELNLSSLELGDSALYFCASSVIRGPGELFFGEGSRLTVL.